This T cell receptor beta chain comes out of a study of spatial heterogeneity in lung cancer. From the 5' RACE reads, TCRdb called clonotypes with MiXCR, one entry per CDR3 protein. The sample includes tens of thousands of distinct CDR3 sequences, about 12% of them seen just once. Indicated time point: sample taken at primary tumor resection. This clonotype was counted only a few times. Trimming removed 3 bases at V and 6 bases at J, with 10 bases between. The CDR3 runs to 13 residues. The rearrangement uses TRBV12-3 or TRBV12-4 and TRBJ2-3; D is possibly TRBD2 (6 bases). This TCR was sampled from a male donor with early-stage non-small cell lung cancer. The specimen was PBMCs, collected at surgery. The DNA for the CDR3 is TGTGCCAGCAGTTTGGAGGGGACGGATACGCAGTATTTT. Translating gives CASSLEGTDTQYF.